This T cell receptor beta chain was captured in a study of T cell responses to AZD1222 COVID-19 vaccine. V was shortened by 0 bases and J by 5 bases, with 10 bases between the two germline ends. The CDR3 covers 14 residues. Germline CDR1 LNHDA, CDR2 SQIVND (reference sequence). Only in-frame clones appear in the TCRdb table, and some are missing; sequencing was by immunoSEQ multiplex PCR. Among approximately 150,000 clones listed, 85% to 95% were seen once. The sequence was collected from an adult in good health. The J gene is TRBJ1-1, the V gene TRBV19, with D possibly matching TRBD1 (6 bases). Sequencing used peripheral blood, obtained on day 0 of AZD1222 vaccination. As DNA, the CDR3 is TGTGCCAGTAGTATAGACAGGGGTAAGACTGAAGCTTTCTTT. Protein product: CASSIDRGKTEAFF.